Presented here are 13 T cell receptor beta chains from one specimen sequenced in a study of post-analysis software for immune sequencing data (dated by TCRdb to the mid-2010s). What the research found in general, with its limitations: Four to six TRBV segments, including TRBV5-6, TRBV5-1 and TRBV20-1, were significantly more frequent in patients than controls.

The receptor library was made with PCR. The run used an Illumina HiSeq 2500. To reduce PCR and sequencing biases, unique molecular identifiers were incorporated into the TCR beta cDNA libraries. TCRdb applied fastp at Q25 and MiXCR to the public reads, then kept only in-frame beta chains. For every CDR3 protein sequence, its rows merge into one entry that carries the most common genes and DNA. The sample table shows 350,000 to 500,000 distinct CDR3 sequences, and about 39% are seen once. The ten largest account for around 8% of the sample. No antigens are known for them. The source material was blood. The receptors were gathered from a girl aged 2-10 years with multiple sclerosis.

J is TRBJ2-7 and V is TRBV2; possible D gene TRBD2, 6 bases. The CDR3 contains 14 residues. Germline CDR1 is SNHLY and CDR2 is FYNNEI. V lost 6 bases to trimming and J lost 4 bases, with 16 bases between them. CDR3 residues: CASRGSTGVYEQYF. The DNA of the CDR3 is TGTGCCAGCAGGGGCTCAACGGGGGTGTACGAGCAGTACTTC.

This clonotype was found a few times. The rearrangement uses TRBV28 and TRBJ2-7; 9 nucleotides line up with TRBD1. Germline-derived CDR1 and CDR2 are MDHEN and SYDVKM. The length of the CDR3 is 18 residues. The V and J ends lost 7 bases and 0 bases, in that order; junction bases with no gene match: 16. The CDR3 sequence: CASTQGAGAAILSYEQYF. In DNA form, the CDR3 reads TGTGCCAGCACACAGGGGGCTGGGGCAGCAATCCTCTCCTACGAGCAGTACTTC.

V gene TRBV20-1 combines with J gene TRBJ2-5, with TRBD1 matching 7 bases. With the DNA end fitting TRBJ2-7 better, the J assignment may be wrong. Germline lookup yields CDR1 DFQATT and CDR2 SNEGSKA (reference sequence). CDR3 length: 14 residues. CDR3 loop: CSANDRDREYEQYF. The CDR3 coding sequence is TGCAGTGCCAACGACCGGGACAGAGAATACGAGCAGTACTTC.

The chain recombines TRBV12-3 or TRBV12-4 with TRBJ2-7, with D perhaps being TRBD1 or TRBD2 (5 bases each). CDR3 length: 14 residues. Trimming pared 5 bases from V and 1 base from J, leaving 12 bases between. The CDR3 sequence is CASSRDLPSYEQYF. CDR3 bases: TGTGCCAGCAGTCGGGACCTACCTTCCTACGAGCAGTACTTC.

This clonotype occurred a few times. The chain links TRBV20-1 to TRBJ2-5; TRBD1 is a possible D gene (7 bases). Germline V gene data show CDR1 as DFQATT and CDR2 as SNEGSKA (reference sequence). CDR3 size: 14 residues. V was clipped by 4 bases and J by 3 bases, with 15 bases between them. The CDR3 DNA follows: TGCAGTGCTAAGTGGTCAGGGGGGAAAGAGACCCAGTACTTC. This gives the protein CSAKWSGGKETQYF.

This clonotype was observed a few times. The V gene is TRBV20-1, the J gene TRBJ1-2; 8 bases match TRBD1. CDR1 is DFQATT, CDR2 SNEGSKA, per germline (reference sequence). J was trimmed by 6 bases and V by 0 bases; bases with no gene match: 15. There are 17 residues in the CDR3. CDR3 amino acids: CSARDRMGQENPDGYTF. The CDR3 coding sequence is TGCAGTGCTAGAGATAGAATGGGACAGGAGAACCCCGATGGCTACACCTTC.

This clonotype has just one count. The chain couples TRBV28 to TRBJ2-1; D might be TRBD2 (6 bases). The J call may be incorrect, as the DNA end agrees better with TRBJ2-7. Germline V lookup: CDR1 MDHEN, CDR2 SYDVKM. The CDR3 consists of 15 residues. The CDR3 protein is CASSSQAGTYNEQYF. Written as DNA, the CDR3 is TGTGCCAGCAGTTCCCAAGCGGGTACCTACAATGAGCAGTACTTC.

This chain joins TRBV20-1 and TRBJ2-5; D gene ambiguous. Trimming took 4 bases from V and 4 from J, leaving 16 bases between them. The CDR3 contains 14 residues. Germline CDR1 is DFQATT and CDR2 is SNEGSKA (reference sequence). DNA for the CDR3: TGCAGTGCTACCGTAGGACCAGTCGGAGAGACCCAGTACTTC. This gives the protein CSATVGPVGETQYF.

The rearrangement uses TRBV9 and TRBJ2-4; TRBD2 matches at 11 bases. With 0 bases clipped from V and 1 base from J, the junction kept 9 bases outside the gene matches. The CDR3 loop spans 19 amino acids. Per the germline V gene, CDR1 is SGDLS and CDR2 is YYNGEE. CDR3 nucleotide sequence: TGTGCCAGCAGCGTAGATCCACTAGCGGGGGATGGGGCCAAAAACATTCAGTACTTC. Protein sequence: CASSVDPLAGDGAKNIQYF.

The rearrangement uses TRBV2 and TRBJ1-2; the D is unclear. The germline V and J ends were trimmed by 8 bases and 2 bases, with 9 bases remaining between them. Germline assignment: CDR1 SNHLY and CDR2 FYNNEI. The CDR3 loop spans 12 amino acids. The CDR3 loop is CASVRSNYGYTF. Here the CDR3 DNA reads TGTGCCAGCGTACGGTCGAACTATGGCTACACCTTC.

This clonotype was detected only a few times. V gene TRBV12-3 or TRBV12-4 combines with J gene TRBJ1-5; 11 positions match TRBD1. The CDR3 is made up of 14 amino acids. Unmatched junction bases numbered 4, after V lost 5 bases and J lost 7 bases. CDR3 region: CASSARTGGQPQHF. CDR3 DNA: TGTGCCAGCAGTGCAAGGACAGGGGGCCAGCCCCAGCATTTT.

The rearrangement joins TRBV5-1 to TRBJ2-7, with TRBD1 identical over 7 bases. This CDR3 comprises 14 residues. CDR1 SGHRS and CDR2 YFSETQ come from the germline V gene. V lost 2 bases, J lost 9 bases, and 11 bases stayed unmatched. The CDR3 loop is CASSLGQASSRQYF. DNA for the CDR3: TGCGCCAGCAGCTTAGGACAGGCTTCCTCCAGGCAGTACTTC.

The CDR3 spells CASTEGGSGSKETQYF. In nucleotides, the CDR3 is TGTGCCAGCACCGAAGGAGGTAGCGGGAGCAAAGAGACCCAGTACTTC. The J gene is TRBJ2-5, the V gene TRBV7-2, with 9 bases fitting TRBD2. V lost 7 bases to trimming and J lost 3 bases; unmatched junction nucleotides: 12. The CDR3 covers 16 residues. Looked up from germline, CDR1 is SGHTA and CDR2 is FQGNSA.